The 27 T cell receptor beta chains listed next were all sequenced from one sample in a study of blood T cell repertoires in COVID-19. Repertoires were generated with immunoSEQ multiplex PCR, while TCRdb's copy carries only in-frame clones and drops some. The sample carries about 350,000 clones, roughly 90% recorded once. Sequences were obtained from PBMCs or T cells enriched from blood (not recorded which). The origin of the receptors is a young woman who had been exposed to COVID-19.

This clone came up once. The genes are TRBV7-6 and TRBJ2-1, with 11 bases lining up with TRBD1. The trim removed 5 bases at V and 8 bases at J, leaving 8 bases unmatched. Germline V CDR1 and CDR2: SGHVS, FNYEAQ. The CDR3 runs 15 residues. For the CDR3, the DNA is TGTGCCAGCAGCCTGGGACAGGGGGAAGTCGATGAGCAGTTCTTC. Protein product: CASSLGQGEVDEQFF.

The rearrangement uses TRBV7-9 and TRBJ1-5; 8 bases are shared with TRBD1. CDR1 and CDR2 (germline): SEHNR, FQNEAQ (reference sequence). The CDR3 loop spans 14 amino acids. The V gene end was trimmed by 3 bases and the J gene end by 7 bases; junction bases not matched to a gene: 5. CDR3 loop: CASSFGTGRQPQHF. The CDR3 DNA follows: TGTGCCAGCAGCTTCGGGACAGGTCGGCAGCCCCAGCATTTT. Full variable domain (rest looked up from reference TRBV7-9 and TRBJ1-5): DTGVSQNPRHKITKRGQNVTFRCDPISEHNRLYWYRQTLGQGPEFLTYFQNEAQLEKSRLLSDRFSAERPKGSFSTLEIQRTEQGDSAMYLCASSFGTGRQPQHFGDGTRLSIL.

The chain combines TRBV3-1 (or the pseudogene TRBV3-2) with TRBJ2-3, with D maybe TRBD2 (6 bases). Per the germline V gene, CDR1 is LGHDT and CDR2 is YNNKEL (reference sequence). V was shortened by 8 bases and J by 0 bases, with 21 bases between the two germline ends. The CDR3 has 17 amino acids. DNA for the CDR3: TGTGCCAGCGGGGGGTCAGGTGGGGCCCATAGCACAGATACGCAGTATTTT. Residues: CASGGSGGAHSTDTQYF.

The chain employs TRBV11-3 and TRBJ2-7; TRBD1 matches 10 bases. Germline CDR1 SGHNT, CDR2 YENEEA. V lost 5 bases and J lost 4; bases outside the gene matches: 8. The CDR3 is 15 residues long. The CDR3 DNA reads TGTGCCAGCAGCACCGGACAGGGGGGTTTTTACGAGCAGTACTTC. Translated: CASSTGQGGFYEQYF.

The V and J genes are TRBV5-1 and TRBJ2-7, with D possibly TRBD1 on 8 matching bases. The CDR3 has 16 amino acids. Trimming took 3 bases from V and 7 from J, leaving 23 bases between them. Germline V lookup: CDR1 SGHRS, CDR2 YFSETQ. The CDR3 spells CASSSNPGQGLLEQYF. The CDR3 DNA reads TGCGCCAGCAGCTCCAACCCTGGACAGGGACTATTGGAGCAGTACTTC.

V and J are TRBV28 and TRBJ2-5; 8 bases match TRBD2. The CDR3 contains 14 residues. Germline values: CDR1 MDHEN, CDR2 SYDVKM. Trimming took 8 bases from V and 5 from J; bases not matched to a gene: 10. CDR3 amino acids: CASAPPGGLETQYF. In DNA, the CDR3 is TGTGCCAGCGCGCCACCGGGGGGGCTTGAGACCCAGTACTTC. Full variable domain (rest looked up from reference TRBV28 and TRBJ2-5): DVKVTQSSRYLVKRTGEKVFLECVQDMDHENMFWYRQDPGLGLRLIYFSYDVKMKEKGDIPEGYSVSREKKERFSLILESASTNQTSMYLCASAPPGGLETQYFGPGTRLLVL.

Turning to this clone: Other nucleotide sequences from this sample produce the same CDR3. This chain joins TRBV3-1 (or the pseudogene TRBV3-2) and TRBJ2-7, with TRBD2 identical over 11 bases. The CDR3 has 13 amino acids. Germline CDR1 LGHDT, CDR2 YNNKEL (reference sequence). Trimming cost V 4 bases and J 5 bases; bases outside gene matches: 1. In DNA form, the CDR3 reads TGTGCCAGCAGCCCACTAGCGGGAGACGAGCAGTACTTC. The encoded protein is CASSPLAGDEQYF.

CDR3 residues: CASSPDRTGGMIGYTF. The CDR3 DNA follows: TGTGCCAGTAGCCCCGACAGGACAGGGGGCATGATTGGCTACACCTTC. This chain joins TRBV19 and TRBJ1-2; 11 bases are a match to TRBD1. This CDR3 contains 16 residues. In germline, CDR1 is LNHDA, CDR2 SQIVND (reference sequence). V shed 6 bases and J 7 bases; nucleotides not matched to a gene: 13. Variable domain in full (rest from reference TRBV19 and TRBJ1-2): DGGITQSPKYLFRKEGQNVTLSCEQNLNHDAMYWYRQDPGQGLRLIYYSQIVNDFQKGDIAEGYSVSREKKESFPLTVTSAQKNPTAFYLCASSPDRTGGMIGYTFGSGTRLTVV.

This chain links TRBV11-3 with TRBJ1-1, with D possibly being TRBD1 (5 bases). The germline CDR1 and CDR2 sequences are SGHNT and YENEEA. The V and J ends lost 2 bases and 4 bases respectively, with 8 bases between them. CDR3 length equals 13 residues. The CDR3 loop reads CASSLLGVTEAFF. The CDR3, as DNA: TGTGCCAGCAGCTTATTAGGGGTCACTGAAGCTTTCTTT.

CDR3 residues: CASSLGTGGNTEAFF. In DNA, the CDR3 is TGTGCCAGCAGCCTAGGGACAGGTGGGAACACTGAAGCTTTCTTT. The chain carries TRBV5-6 and TRBJ1-1, with TRBD1 identical over 8 bases. The CDR3 has 15 amino acids. Germline assignment: CDR1 SGHDT and CDR2 YYEEEE. V gave up 4 bases and J gave up 1 base; unmatched junction bases: 6.

The genes are TRBV19 and TRBJ1-1; unclear D gene. Germline V gene data show CDR1 as LNHDA and CDR2 as SQIVND (reference sequence). There are 15 residues in the CDR3. Deletions cut 7 bases from V and 5 bases from J, with 20 bases between. The CDR3 region is CASTQRASYQTEAFF. CDR3 DNA: TGTGCCAGTACCCAGCGGGCCAGTTATCAAACTGAAGCTTTCTTT.

In its sample, this clone was seen once. The V call is TRBV19, the J call TRBJ1-3; D not certain. This CDR3 has 14 amino acids. V was shortened by 0 bases and J by 0 bases, with 3 bases between the two germline ends. Germline lookup yields CDR1 LNHDA and CDR2 SQIVND (reference sequence). The CDR3, as DNA: TGTGCCAGTAGTATAGACAGCTCTGGAAACACCATATATTTT. Translating gives CASSIDSSGNTIYF.

The chain carries TRBV9 and TRBJ2-1; TRBD2 aligns across 11 bases. CDR3 length equals 16 residues. Trimming at V came to 4 bases and at J to 5 bases, leaving 8 bases not matched to a gene. Germline V gene sequence: CDR1 SGDLS, CDR2 YYNGEE. CDR3 region: CASSPSGTSGNNEQFF. The DNA for the CDR3 is TGTGCCAGCAGCCCTTCCGGGACTAGCGGAAACAATGAGCAGTTCTTC.

This chain uses TRBV5-1 with TRBJ1-1; D gene uncertain. This CDR3 is 15 amino acids long. The germline gives CDR1 SGHRS, CDR2 YFSETQ. With 4 bases removed from V and 1 base from J, the gap between germline ends came to 14 bases. CDR3: CASSPVRGTNTEAFF. The CDR3 DNA reads as TGCGCCAGCAGCCCCGTGCGGGGAACGAACACTGAAGCTTTCTTT.

The J gene is TRBJ1-2, the V gene TRBV28, with 7 bases matching TRBD1. V lost 8 bases to trimming and J lost 5 bases; unmatched junction nucleotides: 11. Germline assignment: CDR1 MDHEN and CDR2 SYDVKM. The length of the CDR3 is 14 residues. The CDR3 is CASQSGQQIYGYTF. CDR3 nucleotides: TGTGCCAGCCAGTCGGGACAGCAAATTTATGGCTACACCTTC.

The genes are TRBV28 and TRBJ1-1, with D uncertain. Trimming removed 7 bases from V and 0 bases from J, with 12 bases in between. Looked up from germline, CDR1 is MDHEN and CDR2 is SYDVKM. The CDR3 spans 14 residues. The CDR3 is CASTPPPMNTEAFF. The CDR3 DNA reads as TGTGCCAGCACCCCGCCGCCTATGAACACTGAAGCTTTCTTT.

The chain carries TRBV7-6 and TRBJ2-5; TRBD1 matches 8 bases. V lost 4 bases and J lost 4; bases outside the gene matches: 8. Looked up from germline, CDR1 is SGHVS and CDR2 is FNYEAQ. The CDR3 consists of 15 residues. CDR3 sequence: CASSYRQGNRETQYF. The CDR3 coding sequence is TGTGCCAGCAGCTACCGACAGGGGAACCGAGAGACCCAGTACTTC.

Worth noting for this clone: The same CDR3 can be traced to other DNA sequences in this sample. This chain uses TRBV28 with TRBJ1-2, with a tentative D call TRBD1 (6 bases). Germline V CDR1 and CDR2: MDHEN, SYDVKM. Trimming left V 3 bases short and J 3 bases short, with 8 bases between. This CDR3 has 13 residues. The CDR3: CASSLAGDYGYTF. The DNA of the CDR3 is TGTGCCAGCAGTTTGGCAGGGGACTATGGCTACACCTTC.

This clone was recorded only once. The chain joins TRBV28 to TRBJ2-2; possibly TRBD1 for D (5 bases). CDR1 and CDR2 (germline): MDHEN, SYDVKM. V shed 6 bases and J shed 5 bases, with 16 bases lying between them. CDR3 length: 15 residues. The CDR3 region has the DNA TGTGCCAGCAGCCCTCACATTCAGGGAACCGGGGAGCTGTTTTTT. It yields the protein CASSPHIQGTGELFF. The entire variable domain, with the rest obtained from reference TRBV28 and TRBJ2-2, is as follows: DVKVTQSSRYLVKRTGEKVFLECVQDMDHENMFWYRQDPGLGLRLIYFSYDVKMKEKGDIPEGYSVSREKKERFSLILESASTNQTSMYLCASSPHIQGTGELFFGEGSRLTVL.

The rearrangement links TRBV29-1 to TRBJ1-3, with D unresolved. CDR1 and CDR2 (germline): SQVTM, ANQGSEA. The V gene lost 4 bases and the J gene lost 0 bases, with 10 bases spanning the gap. The CDR3 length is 14 residues. CDR3 protein: CSVGNRDSGNTIYF. In nucleotides, the CDR3 is TGCAGCGTTGGAAATCGGGACTCTGGAAACACCATATATTTT.

The DNA for the CDR3 is TGCGCCAGCAGCTACCTTACTAGTCCCCAGCATTTT. Translation gives CASSYLTSPQHF. The chain joins TRBV10-2 to TRBJ1-5; D is ambiguous. The CDR3 length is 12 residues. V was trimmed by 6 bases and J by 10 bases, leaving 13 bases between them. Germline V lookup: CDR1 WSHSY, CDR2 SAAADI.

This clone was observed a handful of times. This sample includes further DNA sequences coding for the same CDR3. The chain joins TRBV7-2 to TRBJ2-7; 13 bases are a match to TRBD2. From germline, CDR1 is SGHTA and CDR2 FQGNSA. The V and J ends lost 4 bases and 3 bases, in that order; junction bases with no gene match: 0. The CDR3 extends over 14 amino acids. CDR3 residues: CASSWTSGSYEQYF. CDR3 DNA: TGTGCCAGCAGCTGGACTAGCGGGAGCTACGAGCAGTACTTC.

The chain employs TRBV2 and TRBJ1-2; TRBD1 might be the D (6 bases). The ends were cut back, 6 bases at V and 4 bases at J, with 15 bases in the middle. The CDR3 sequence is 14 residues long. Germline CDR1 is SNHLY and CDR2 is FYNNEI. CDR3 coding DNA: TGTGCCAGCAGCCCACAGGGAACGCGCTATGGCTACACCTTC. Its translation is CASSPQGTRYGYTF.

V usage is TRBV24-1 and J usage is TRBJ1-2; 8 bases agree with TRBD1. Trimming removed 5 bases from V and 8 bases from J; junction bases left unmatched: 6. CDR1 is KGHDR, CDR2 SFDVKD, per germline. The CDR3 covers 13 residues. The CDR3 spells CATSGHGQGGYTF. Written as DNA, the CDR3 is TGTGCCACCAGTGGTCATGGACAGGGAGGCTACACCTTC.

This rearrangement joins TRBV7-6 to TRBJ2-7; 7 nucleotides agree with TRBD2. The CDR3 loop spans 14 amino acids. Germline CDR1 and CDR2: SGHVS and FNYEAQ. Trimming took 5 bases from V and 4 from J; bases not matched to a gene: 8. This CDR3 reads CASSRSGSGYEQYF. CDR3 sequence (DNA): TGTGCCAGCAGCCGTAGCGGGTCGGGGTACGAGCAGTACTTC.

The chain joins TRBV7-9 to TRBJ2-2; tentative D call: TRBD1 (6 bases). CDR3 size: 17 residues. Trimming pared 0 bases from V and 1 base from J, leaving 12 bases between. Germline CDR1 is SEHNR and CDR2 is FQNEAQ (reference sequence). CDR3 nucleotides: TGTGCCAGCAGCTTAGCACGACAGGAAATGAACACCGGGGAGCTGTTTTTT. This gives the protein CASSLARQEMNTGELFF.

The gene calls are TRBV7-9 and TRBJ2-7; TRBD1 matches 8 bases. The CDR3 consists of 17 residues. Germline V CDR1 and CDR2: SEHNR, FQNEAQ (reference sequence). Trimming took 4 bases from V and 3 from J; bases not matched to a gene: 14. CDR3 sequence reads: CASSSSRIDRGRYEQYF. In DNA, the CDR3 is TGTGCCAGCAGCTCTAGCCGAATTGACAGGGGCCGCTACGAGCAGTACTTC.